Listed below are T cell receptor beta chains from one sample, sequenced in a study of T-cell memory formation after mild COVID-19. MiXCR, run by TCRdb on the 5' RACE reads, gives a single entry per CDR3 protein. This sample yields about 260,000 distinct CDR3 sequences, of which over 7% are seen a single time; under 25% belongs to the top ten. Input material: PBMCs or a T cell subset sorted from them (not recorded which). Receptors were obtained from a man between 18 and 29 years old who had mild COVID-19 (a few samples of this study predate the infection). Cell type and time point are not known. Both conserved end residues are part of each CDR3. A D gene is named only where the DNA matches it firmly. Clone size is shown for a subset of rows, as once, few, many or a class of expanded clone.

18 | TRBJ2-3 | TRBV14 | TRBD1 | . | CASSQTTGTGGGTDTQYF | TGTGCCAGCAGCCAAACAACCGGGACAGGGGGCGGCACAGATACGCAGTATTTT
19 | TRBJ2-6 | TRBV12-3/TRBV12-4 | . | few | CASTLGRRGLLSGANVLTF | TGTGCCAGCACCCTCGGAAGGAGGGGGCTTCTCTCTGGGGCCAACGTCCTGACTTTC
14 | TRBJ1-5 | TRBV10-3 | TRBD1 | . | CAISAQGSNQPQHF | TGTGCCATCAGTGCACAGGGGAGCAATCAGCCCCAGCATTTT
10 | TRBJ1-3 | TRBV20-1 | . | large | CSARGNTIYF | TGCAGTGCTCGTGGAAACACCATATATTTT
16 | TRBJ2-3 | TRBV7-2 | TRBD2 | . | CASSLHGLAPTDTQYF | TGTGCCAGCAGCCTCCATGGACTAGCTCCCACAGATACGCAGTATTTT
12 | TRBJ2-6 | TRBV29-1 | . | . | CSGSSGANVLTF | TGCAGCGGAAGCTCTGGGGCCAACGTCCTGACTTTC
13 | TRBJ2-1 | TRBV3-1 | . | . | CASSQEGTGGQFF | TGTGCCAGCAGCCAAGAAGGGACTGGGGGCCAGTTCTTC
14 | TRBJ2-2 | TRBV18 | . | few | CASSPGEAAGELFF | TGTGCCAGCTCACCGGGCGAGGCGGCCGGGGAGCTGTTTTTT
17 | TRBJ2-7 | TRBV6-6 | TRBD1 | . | CASTLSFDAGGSYEQYF | TGTGCCAGCACCTTATCCTTCGACGCAGGGGGCTCCTACGAGCAGTACTTC
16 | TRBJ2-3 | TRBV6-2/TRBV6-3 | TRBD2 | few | CASTRTSGRVPDTQYF | TGTGCCAGCACCCGGACTAGCGGGAGGGTTCCAGATACGCAGTATTTT
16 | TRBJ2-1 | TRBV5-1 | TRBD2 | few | CASSLGSSGFYNEQFF | TGCGCCAGCAGCTTGGGGTCTAGCGGGTTCTACAATGAGCAGTTCTTC
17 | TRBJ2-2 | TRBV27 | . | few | CASSLKATNANTGELFF | TGTGCCAGCAGCCTAAAAGCGACCAACGCGAACACCGGGGAGCTGTTTTTT